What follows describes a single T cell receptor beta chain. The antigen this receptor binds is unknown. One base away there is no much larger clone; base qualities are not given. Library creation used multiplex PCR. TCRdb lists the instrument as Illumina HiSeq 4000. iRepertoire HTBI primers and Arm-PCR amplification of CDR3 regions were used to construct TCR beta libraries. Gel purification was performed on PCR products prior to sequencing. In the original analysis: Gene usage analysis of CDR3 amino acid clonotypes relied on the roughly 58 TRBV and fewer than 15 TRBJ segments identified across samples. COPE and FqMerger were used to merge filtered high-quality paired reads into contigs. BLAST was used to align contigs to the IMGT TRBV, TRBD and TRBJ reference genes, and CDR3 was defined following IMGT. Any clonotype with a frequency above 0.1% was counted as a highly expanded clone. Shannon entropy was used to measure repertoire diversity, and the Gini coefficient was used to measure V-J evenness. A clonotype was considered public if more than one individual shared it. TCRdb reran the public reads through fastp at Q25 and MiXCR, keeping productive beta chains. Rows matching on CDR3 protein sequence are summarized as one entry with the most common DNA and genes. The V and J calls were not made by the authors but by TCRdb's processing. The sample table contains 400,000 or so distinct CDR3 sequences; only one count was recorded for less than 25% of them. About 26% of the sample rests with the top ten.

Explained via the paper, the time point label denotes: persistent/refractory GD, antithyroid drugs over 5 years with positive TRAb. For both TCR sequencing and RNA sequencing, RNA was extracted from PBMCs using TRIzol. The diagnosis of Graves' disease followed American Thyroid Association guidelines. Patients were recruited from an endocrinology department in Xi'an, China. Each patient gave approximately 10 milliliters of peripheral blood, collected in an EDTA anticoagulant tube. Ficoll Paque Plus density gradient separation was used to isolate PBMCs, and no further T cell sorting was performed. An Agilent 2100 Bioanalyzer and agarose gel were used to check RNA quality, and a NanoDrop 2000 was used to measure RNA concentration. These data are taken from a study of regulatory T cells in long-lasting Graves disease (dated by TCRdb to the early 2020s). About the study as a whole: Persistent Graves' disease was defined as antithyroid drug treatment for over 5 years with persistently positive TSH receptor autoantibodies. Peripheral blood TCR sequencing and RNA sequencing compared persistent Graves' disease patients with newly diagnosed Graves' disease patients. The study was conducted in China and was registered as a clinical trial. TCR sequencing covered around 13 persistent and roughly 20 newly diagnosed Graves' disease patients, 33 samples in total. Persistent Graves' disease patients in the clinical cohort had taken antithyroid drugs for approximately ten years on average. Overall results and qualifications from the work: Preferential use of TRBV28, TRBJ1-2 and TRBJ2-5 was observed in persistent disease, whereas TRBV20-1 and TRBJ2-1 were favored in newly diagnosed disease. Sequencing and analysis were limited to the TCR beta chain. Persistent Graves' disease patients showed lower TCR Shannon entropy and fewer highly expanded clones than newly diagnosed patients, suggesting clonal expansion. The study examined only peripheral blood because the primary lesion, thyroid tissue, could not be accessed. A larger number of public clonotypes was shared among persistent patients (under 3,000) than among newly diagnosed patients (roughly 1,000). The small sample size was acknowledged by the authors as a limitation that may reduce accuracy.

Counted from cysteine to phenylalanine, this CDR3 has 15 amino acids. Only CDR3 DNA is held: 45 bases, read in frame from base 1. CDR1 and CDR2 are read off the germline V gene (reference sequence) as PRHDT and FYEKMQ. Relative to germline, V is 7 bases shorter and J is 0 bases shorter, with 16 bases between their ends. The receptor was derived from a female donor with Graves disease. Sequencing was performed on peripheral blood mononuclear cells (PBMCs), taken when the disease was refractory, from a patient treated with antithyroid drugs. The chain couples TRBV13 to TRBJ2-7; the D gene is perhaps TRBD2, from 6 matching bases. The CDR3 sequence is CASTRVGSGSYEQYF. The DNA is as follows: TGTGCCAGCACCCGAGTCGGTAGCGGCTCCTACGAGCAGTACTTC.